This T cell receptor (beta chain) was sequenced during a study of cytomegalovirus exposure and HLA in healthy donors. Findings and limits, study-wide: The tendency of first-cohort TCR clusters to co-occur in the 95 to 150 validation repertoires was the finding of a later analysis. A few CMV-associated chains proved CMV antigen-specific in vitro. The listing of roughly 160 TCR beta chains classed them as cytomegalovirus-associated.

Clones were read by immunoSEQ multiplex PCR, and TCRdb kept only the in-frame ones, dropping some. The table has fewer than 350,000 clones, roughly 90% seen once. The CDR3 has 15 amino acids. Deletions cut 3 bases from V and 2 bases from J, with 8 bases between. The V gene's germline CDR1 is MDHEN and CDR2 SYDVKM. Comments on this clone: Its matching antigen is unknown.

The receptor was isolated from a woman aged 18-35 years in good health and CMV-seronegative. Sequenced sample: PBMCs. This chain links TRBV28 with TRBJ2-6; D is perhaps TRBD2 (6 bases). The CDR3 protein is CASSFGGAGANVLTF. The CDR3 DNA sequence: TGTGCCAGCAGTTTCGGGGGTGCTGGGGCCAACGTCCTGACTTTC.